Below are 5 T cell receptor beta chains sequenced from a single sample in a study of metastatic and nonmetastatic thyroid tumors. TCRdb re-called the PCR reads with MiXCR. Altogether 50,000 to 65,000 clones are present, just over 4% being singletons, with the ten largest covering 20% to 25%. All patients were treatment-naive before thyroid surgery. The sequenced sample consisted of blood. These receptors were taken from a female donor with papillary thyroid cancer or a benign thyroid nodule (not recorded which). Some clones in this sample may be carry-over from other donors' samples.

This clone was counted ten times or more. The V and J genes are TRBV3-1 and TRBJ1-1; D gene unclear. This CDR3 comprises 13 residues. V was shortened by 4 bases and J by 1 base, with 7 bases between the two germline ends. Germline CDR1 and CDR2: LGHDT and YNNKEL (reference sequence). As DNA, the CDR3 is TGTGCCAGCAGCCCTACAACGAACACTGAAGCTTTCTTT. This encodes CASSPTTNTEAFF.

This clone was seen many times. The DNA of the CDR3 is TGTGCCAGCAGCTCCCCGGCGTATCCAGATACGCAGTATTTT. Translation gives CASSSPAYPDTQYF. The chain uses TRBV7-3 and TRBJ2-3; D is unresolved. CDR1 is SGHTA and CDR2 is FQGTGA in the germline V gene. Trimming cost V 4 bases and J 4 bases, with 12 bases left between them. This CDR3 has 14 residues.

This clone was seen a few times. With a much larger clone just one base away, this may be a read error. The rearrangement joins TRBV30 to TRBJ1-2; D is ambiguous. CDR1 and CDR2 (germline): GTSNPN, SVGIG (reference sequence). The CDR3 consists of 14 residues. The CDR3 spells CTWSTGHNNYGYTF. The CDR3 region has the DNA TGTACCTGGAGTACGGGCCACAACAACTATGGCTACACCTTC.

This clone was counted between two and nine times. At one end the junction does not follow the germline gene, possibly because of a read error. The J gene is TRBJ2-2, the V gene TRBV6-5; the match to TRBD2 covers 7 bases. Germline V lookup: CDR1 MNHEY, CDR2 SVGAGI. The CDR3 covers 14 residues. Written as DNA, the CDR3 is TGTGCCATCAGTTTGGGGGGGGGAAGCGGGGAGCTGTTTTTT. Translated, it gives CAISLGGGSGELFF.

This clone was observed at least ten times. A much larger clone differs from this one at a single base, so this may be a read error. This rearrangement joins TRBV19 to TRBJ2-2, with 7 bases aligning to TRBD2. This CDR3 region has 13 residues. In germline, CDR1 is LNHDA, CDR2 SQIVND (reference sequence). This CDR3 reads CASRRGNTGELLF. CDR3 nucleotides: TGTGCCAGTAGGCGGGGGAACACCGGGGAGCTGCTTTTT.